This T cell receptor (beta chain) was documented in a study of blood T cell repertoires in COVID-19. At the level of the study: Nucleic acid was either cDNA or gDNA, and it came from T cells, B-cell-depleted T cells, or PBMCs.

The study drew participants aged roughly 18 to 95 years from about two dozen US areas. The V end was cut by 5 bases, the J end by 1 base, with 7 bases between. The CDR3 consists of 12 residues. The germline CDR1 and CDR2 sequences are GTSNPN and SVGIG (reference sequence). Produced via immunoSEQ multiplex PCR; TCRdb's table is partial and in-frame only. The sample lists more than 300,000 clones, approximately 93% occurring once. The clonotype comes from a middle-aged woman who had been exposed to COVID-19. The sequenced sample was PBMCs or T cells enriched from blood (not recorded which). The J gene is TRBJ2-3, the V gene TRBV30; D is perhaps TRBD2 (6 bases). As DNA, the CDR3 is TGTGCCTGGTCGGGGGGCACAGATACGCAGTATTTT. Its translation: CAWSGGTDTQYF.